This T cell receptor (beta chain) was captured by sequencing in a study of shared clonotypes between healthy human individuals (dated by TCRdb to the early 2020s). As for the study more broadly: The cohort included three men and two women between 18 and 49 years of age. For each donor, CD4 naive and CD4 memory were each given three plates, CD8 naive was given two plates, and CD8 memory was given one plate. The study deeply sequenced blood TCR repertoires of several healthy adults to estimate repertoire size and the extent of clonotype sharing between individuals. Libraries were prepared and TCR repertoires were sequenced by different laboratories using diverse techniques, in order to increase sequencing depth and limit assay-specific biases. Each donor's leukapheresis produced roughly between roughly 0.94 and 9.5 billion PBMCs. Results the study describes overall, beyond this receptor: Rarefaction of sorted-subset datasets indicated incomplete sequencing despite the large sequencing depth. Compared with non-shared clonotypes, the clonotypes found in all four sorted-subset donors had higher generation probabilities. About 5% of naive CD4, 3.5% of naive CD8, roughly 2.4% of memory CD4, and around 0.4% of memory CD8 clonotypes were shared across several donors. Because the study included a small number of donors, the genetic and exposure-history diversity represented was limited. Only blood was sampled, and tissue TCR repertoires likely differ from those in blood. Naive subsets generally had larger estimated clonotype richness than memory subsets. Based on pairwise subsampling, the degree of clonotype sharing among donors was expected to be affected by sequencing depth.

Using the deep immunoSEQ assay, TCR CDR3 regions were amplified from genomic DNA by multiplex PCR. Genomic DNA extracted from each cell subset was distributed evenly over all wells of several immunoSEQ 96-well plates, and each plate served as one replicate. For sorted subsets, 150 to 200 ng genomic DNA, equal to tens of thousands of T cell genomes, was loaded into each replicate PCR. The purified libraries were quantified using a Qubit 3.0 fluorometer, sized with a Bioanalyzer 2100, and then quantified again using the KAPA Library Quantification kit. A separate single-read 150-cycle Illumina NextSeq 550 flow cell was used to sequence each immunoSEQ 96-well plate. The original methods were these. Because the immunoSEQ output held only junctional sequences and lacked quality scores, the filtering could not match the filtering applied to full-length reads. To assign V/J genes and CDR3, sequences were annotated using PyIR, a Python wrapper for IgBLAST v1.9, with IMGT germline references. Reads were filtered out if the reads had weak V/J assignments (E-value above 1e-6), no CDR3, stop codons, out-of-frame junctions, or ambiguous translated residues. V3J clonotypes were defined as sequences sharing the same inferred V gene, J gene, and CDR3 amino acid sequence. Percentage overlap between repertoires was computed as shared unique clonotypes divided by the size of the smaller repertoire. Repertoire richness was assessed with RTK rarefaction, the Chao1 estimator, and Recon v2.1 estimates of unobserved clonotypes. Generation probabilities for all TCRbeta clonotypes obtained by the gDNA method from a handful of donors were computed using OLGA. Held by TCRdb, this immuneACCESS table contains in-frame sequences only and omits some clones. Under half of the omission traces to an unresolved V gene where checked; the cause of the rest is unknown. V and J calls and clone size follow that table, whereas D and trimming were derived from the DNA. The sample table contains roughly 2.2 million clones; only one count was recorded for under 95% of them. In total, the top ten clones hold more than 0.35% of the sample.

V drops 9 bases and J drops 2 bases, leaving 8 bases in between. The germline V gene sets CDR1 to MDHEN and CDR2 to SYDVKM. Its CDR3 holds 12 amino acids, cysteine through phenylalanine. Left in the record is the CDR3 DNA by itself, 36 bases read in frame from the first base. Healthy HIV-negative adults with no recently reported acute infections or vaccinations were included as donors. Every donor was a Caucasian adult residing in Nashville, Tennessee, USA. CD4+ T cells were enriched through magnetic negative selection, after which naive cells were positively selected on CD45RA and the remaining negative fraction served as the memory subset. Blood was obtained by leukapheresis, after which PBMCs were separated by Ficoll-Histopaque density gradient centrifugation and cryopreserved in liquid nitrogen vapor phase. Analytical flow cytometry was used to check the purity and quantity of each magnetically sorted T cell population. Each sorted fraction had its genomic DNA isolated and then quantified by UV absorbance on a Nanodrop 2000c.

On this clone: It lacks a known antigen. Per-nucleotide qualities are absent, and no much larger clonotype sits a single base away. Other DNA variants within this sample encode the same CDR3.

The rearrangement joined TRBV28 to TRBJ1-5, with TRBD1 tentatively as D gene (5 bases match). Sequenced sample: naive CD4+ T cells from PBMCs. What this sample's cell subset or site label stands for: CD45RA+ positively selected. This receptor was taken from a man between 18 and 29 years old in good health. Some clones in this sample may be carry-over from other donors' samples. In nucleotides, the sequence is TGTGCCAGTAGGGGAGGCAATCAGCCCCAGCATTTT. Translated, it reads CASRGGNQPQHF.